This T cell receptor beta chain was identified during a study of patients and donors after allogeneic stem cell transplantation. TCRdb reprocessed the RT-PCR reads via MiXCR and lists one record per CDR3 protein. The sample includes 30,000 to 40,000 distinct CDR3 sequences, roughly a third of them seen just once. The CDR3 runs to 18 residues. In germline, CDR1 is SGHRS, CDR2 YFSETQ. J lost 0 bases, V lost 2 bases, and 12 bases had no gene match. V and J are TRBV5-1 and TRBJ2-3, with 7 bases matching TRBD2. The TCR sequence derives from a human donor who was either an allogeneic HSCT recipient or a stem cell or donor lymphocyte infusion donor (not recorded which). It is not recorded whose cells these are; they may come from a transplant donor. Input material: blood, either unsorted or a sorted T cell fraction (not recorded which). The CDR3 loop is CASSFFAGVRPSTDTQYF. For the CDR3, the DNA is TGCGCCAGCAGCTTTTTCGCGGGAGTTCGACCTAGCACAGATACGCAGTATTTT.